This is a list of T cell receptor beta chains from one sample in a study of blood T cell repertoires in COVID-19. This table comes from immunoSEQ multiplex PCR, and its TCRdb copy is limited to in-frame clones, with some not included. Among some 190,000 clones, approximately 80% were seen once, and the ten largest hold 20%. The specimen was peripheral blood. These receptors all stem from a human donor in a cohort sampled during active COVID-19. Each CDR3 is given with its conserved first and last residue. A D gene is named only where the DNA matches it firmly. Rows give clone size only sometimes, using once, few, many, or a class for an expanded clone.

abundance: NA
j_gene: TRBJ1-1
d_gene: NA
v_gene: TRBV19
CDR3aa: CASTPYGGMMNTEAFF
CDR3nt: TGTGCCAGTACACCCTATGGGGGGATGATGAACACTGAAGCTTTCTTT

abundance: NA
j_gene: TRBJ1-5
d_gene: NA
v_gene: TRBV24-1
CDR3aa: CATGGFGNQPQHF
CDR3nt: TGTGCCACCGGGGGGTTTGGCAATCAGCCCCAGCATTTT

abundance: once
j_gene: TRBJ2-2
d_gene: NA
v_gene: TRBV29-1
CDR3aa: CSVVGRVNTGELFF
CDR3nt: TGCAGCGTTGTCGGCAGGGTCAACACCGGGGAGCTGTTTTTT

abundance: NA
j_gene: TRBJ2-2
d_gene: NA
v_gene: TRBV6-5
CDR3aa: CASSWAGRTGELFF
CDR3nt: TGTGCCAGCAGTTGGGCAGGGAGGACCGGGGAGCTGTTTTTT

abundance: NA
j_gene: TRBJ2-3
d_gene: TRBD2
v_gene: TRBV30
CDR3aa: CACLRRAGGTQYF
CDR3nt: TGTGCCTGTCTGCGGAGGGCGGGGGGTACGCAGTATTTT

abundance: NA
j_gene: TRBJ2-3
d_gene: NA
v_gene: TRBV4-1
CDR3aa: CASRLGAYNTDTQYF
CDR3nt: TGCGCCAGCAGACTGGGGGCTTATAACACAGATACGCAGTATTTT

abundance: NA
j_gene: TRBJ2-6
d_gene: NA
v_gene: TRBV18
CDR3aa: CASSASGDSGANVLTF
CDR3nt: TGTGCCAGCTCAGCCTCTGGAGACTCTGGGGCCAACGTCCTGACTTTC

abundance: once
j_gene: TRBJ1-4
d_gene: NA
v_gene: TRBV28
CDR3aa: CASRFLPAGANEKLFF
CDR3nt: TGTGCCAGCAGGTTCCTCCCAGCAGGGGCTAATGAAAAACTGTTTTTT

abundance: NA
j_gene: TRBJ2-3
d_gene: TRBD2
v_gene: TRBV5-1
CDR3aa: CASSLRGSRADTQYF
CDR3nt: TGCGCCAGCAGCTTGCGCGGGAGCCGAGCAGATACGCAGTATTTT

abundance: NA
j_gene: TRBJ2-1
d_gene: TRBD2
v_gene: TRBV7-2
CDR3aa: CASSLPKGHYSGNYNEQFF
CDR3nt: TGTGCCAGCAGCTTACCCAAGGGACATTATAGCGGGAATTACAATGAGCAGTTCTTC

abundance: NA
j_gene: TRBJ2-7
d_gene: TRBD1
v_gene: TRBV5-1
CDR3aa: CASSLGPGQGYEQYF
CDR3nt: TGCGCCAGCAGCTTGGGTCCGGGACAGGGGTACGAGCAGTACTTC

abundance: NA
j_gene: TRBJ2-1
d_gene: TRBD1
v_gene: TRBV5-5
CDR3aa: CASSLALLGQSSYNEQFF
CDR3nt: TGTGCCAGCAGCTTGGCCCTGTTGGGACAGAGCTCCTACAATGAGCAGTTCTTC

abundance: NA
j_gene: TRBJ2-1
d_gene: TRBD2
v_gene: TRBV2
CDR3aa: CASSGRADEQFF
CDR3nt: TGTGCCAGTAGCGGGAGGGCCGATGAGCAGTTCTTC

abundance: NA
j_gene: TRBJ2-3
d_gene: TRBD1
v_gene: TRBV28
CDR3aa: CASKGYRGLTDTQYF
CDR3nt: TGTGCCAGTAAAGGATACAGGGGGCTCACAGATACGCAGTATTTT

abundance: once
j_gene: TRBJ1-1
d_gene: TRBD1
v_gene: TRBV18
CDR3aa: CASSPRDRVTAFF
CDR3nt: TGTGCCAGCTCACCCCGGGACAGGGTCACAGCTTTCTTT

abundance: NA
j_gene: TRBJ2-7
d_gene: NA
v_gene: TRBV3-1/TRBV3-2
CDR3aa: CASSQAGVNEQYF
CDR3nt: TGTGCCAGCAGCCAAGCAGGGGTGAACGAGCAGTACTTC

abundance: NA
j_gene: TRBJ1-5
d_gene: NA
v_gene: TRBV15
CDR3aa: CATKQDPLGPGPQHF
CDR3nt: TGTGCCACCAAACAGGACCCCCTGGGGCCAGGGCCCCAGCATTTT

abundance: NA
j_gene: TRBJ2-3
d_gene: NA
v_gene: TRBV23-1
CDR3aa: CASSPVKQGVGQDTDTQYF
CDR3nt: TGCGCCAGCAGTCCAGTGAAGCAAGGGGTCGGCCAGGATACAGATACGCAGTATTTT